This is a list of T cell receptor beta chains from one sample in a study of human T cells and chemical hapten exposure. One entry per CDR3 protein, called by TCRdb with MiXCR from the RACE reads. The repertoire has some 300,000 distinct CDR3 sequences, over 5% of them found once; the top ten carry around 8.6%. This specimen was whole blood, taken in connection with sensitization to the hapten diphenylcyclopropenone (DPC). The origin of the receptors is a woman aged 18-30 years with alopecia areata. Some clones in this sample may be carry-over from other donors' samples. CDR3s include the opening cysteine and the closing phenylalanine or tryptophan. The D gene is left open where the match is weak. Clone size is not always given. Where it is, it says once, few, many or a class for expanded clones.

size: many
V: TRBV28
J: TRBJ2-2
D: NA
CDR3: CASSPQAGELFF
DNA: TGTGCCAGCAGTCCACAGGCCGGGGAGCTGTTTTTT

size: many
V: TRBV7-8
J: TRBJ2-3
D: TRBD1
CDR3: CASSFDRGLTDTQYF
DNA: TGTGCCAGCAGCTTTGACAGGGGTCTCACAGATACGCAGTATTTT

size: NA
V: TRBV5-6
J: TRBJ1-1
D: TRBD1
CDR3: CASSRRTGGYGVTEAFF
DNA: TGTGCCAGCAGCCGGAGGACAGGGGGCTATGGCGTCACTGAAGCTTTCTTT

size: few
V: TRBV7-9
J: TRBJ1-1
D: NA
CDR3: CASSSPYDTEAFF
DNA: TGTGCCAGCAGCTCGCCTTATGACACTGAAGCTTTCTTT

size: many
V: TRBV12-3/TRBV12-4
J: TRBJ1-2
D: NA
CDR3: CASSFQGIKAGSYGYTF
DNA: TGTGCCAGCAGTTTCCAAGGGATCAAGGCTGGGAGCTATGGCTACACCTTC

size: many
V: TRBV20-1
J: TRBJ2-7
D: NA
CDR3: CSATSGTSILEQYF
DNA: TGCAGTGCCACGAGCGGGACATCGATACTAGAGCAGTACTTC

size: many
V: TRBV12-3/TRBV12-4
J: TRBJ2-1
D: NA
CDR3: CASSLAPGGEQFF
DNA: TGTGCCAGCAGTTTGGCCCCTGGAGGTGAGCAGTTCTTC

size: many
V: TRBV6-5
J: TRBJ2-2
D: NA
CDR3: CASTSGDGTGELFF
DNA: TGTGCCAGCACCAGTGGTGATGGAACCGGGGAGCTGTTTTTT

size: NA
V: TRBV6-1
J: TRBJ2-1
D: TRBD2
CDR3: CASSEDSGGGYNEQFF
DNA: TGTGCCAGCAGTGAGGATAGCGGGGGAGGCTACAATGAGCAGTTCTTC

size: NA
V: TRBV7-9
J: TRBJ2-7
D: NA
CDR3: CASSRTYEQYF
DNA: TGTGCCAGCAGCCGGACGTACGAGCAGTACTTC

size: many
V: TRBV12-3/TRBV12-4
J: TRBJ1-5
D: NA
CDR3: CASSLRWSNQPQHF
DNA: TGTGCCAGCAGCCTTCGTTGGTCCAATCAGCCCCAGCATTTT

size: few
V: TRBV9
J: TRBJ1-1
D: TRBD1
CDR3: CASSFGQETEAFF
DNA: TGTGCCAGCAGCTTCGGACAGGAAACTGAAGCTTTCTTT

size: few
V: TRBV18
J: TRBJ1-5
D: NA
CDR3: CASSPFQDHPQHF
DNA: TGTGCCAGCTCACCTTTCCAAGATCACCCCCAGCATTTT

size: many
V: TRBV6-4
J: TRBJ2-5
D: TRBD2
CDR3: CASSRTSGGQETQYF
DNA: TGTGCCAGCAGTCGGACTAGCGGGGGCCAAGAGACCCAGTACTTC

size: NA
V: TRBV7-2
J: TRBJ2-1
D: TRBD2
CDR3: CASSPTSGTYNEQFF
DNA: TGTGCCAGCAGCCCTACTAGCGGTACGTACAATGAGCAGTTCTTC

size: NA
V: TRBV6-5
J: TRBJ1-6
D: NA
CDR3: CASSYSGALGRPSYNSPLHF
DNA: TGTGCCAGCAGTTACTCGGGCGCTTTGGGACGTCCCTCCTATAATTCACCCCTCCACTTT

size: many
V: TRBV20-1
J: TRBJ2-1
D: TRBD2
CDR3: CSARNFVGTSGGTFSSYNEQFF
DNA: TGCAGTGCTAGAAACTTCGTTGGGACTAGCGGGGGGACCTTTAGCTCCTACAATGAGCAGTTCTTC

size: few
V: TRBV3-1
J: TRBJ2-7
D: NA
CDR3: CASSQDQEDEQYF
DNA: TGTGCCAGCAGCCAGGATCAGGAGGACGAGCAGTACTTC

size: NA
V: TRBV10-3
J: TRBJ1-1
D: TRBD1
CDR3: CAIRPRTGETEAFF
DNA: TGTGCCATCAGGCCTAGGACAGGGGAGACTGAAGCTTTCTTT

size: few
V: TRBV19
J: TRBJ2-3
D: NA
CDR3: CASSTKGSTDTQYF
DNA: TGTGCCAGTAGTACTAAGGGATCCACAGATACGCAGTATTTT

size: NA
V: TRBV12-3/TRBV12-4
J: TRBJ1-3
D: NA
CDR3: CASSPIPGGGNTIYF
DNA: TGTGCCAGCAGTCCGATCCCGGGCGGTGGAAACACCATATATTTT

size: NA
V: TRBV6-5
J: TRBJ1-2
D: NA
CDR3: CASTTGPNYGYTF
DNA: TGTGCCAGCACAACAGGGCCCAACTATGGCTACACCTTC

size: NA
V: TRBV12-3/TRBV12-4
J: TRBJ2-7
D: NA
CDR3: CASSLIGVGEQYF
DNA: TGTGCCAGCAGTTTAATCGGGGTTGGCGAGCAGTACTTC

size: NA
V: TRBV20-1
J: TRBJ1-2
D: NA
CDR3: CSASATDNYGYTF
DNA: TGCAGTGCTAGTGCGACAGACAACTATGGCTACACCTTC

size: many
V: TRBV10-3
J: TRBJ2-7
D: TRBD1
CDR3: CAISIGTATYEQYF
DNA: TGTGCCATCAGTATCGGGACAGCGACCTACGAGCAGTACTTC

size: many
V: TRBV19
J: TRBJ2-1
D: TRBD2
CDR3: CASSRLAGGNEQFF
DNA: TGTGCCAGTAGTAGGCTAGCGGGAGGCAATGAGCAGTTCTTC

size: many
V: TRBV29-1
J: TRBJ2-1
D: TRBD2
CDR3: CSVEHTSGAYNEQFF
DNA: TGCAGCGTTGAGCACACTAGCGGGGCCTACAATGAGCAGTTCTTC

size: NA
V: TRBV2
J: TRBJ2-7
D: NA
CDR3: CASSDVKGSYEQYF
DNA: TGTGCCAGCAGTGATGTCAAGGGCTCCTACGAGCAGTACTTC

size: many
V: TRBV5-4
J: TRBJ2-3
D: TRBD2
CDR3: CASSSGLAGSTDTQYF
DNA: TGTGCCAGCAGCTCCGGACTAGCGGGTTCCACAGATACGCAGTATTTT

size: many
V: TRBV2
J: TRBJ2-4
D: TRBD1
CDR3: CASSGDRGAKNIQYF
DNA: TGTGCCAGCAGTGGCGACAGGGGAGCCAAAAACATTCAGTACTTC

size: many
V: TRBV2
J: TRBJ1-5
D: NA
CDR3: CASNRDLNQPQHF
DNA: TGTGCCAGCAACCGGGACCTCAATCAGCCCCAGCATTTT

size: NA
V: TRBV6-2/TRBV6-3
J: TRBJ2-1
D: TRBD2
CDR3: CASSYSRLAGAFYNEQFF
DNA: TGTGCCAGCAGTTACTCTCGACTAGCGGGGGCCTTCTACAATGAGCAGTTCTTC

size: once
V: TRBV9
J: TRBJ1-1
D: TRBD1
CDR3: CASSKRTGTTEAFF
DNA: TGTGCCAGCAGCAAAAGGACAGGGACCACTGAAGCTTTCTTT

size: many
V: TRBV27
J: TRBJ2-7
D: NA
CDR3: CASRTRGEQYF
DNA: TGTGCCAGCAGAACTAGAGGGGAGCAGTACTTC

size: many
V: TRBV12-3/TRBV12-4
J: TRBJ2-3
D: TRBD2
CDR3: CASSQGRGGASTDTQYF
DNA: TGTGCCAGCAGCCAGGGGCGGGGGGGCGCGAGCACAGATACGCAGTATTTT